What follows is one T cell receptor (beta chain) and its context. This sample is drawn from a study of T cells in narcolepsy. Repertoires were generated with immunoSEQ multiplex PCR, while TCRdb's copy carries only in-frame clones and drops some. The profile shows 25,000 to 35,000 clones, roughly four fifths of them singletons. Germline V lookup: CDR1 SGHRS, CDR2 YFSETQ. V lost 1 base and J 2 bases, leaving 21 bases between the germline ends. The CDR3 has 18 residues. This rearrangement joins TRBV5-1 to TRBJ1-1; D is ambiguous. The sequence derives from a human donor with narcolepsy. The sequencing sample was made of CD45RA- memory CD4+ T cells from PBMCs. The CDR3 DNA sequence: TGCGCCAGCAGCTTGCTCCCAGGCGGACGAGGGATTAACACTGAAGCTTTCTTT. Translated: CASSLLPGGRGINTEAFF.